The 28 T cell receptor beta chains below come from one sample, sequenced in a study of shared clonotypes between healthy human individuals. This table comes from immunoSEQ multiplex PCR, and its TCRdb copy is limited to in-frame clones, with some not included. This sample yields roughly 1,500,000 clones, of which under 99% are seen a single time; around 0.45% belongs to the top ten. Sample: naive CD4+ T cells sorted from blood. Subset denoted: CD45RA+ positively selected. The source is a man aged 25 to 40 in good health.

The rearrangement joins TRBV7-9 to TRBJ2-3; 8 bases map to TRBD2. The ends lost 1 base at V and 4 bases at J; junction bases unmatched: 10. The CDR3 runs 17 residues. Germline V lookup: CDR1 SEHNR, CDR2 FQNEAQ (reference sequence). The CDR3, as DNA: TGTGCCAGCAGCTTAGGGACGGGGGGGCCCCTGGCAGATACGCAGTATTTT. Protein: CASSLGTGGPLADTQYF.

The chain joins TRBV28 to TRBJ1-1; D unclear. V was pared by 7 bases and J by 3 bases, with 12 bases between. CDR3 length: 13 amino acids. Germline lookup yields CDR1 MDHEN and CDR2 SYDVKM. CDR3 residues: CASNEEIDTEAFF. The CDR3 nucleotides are TGTGCCAGCAACGAGGAGATAGACACTGAAGCTTTCTTT.

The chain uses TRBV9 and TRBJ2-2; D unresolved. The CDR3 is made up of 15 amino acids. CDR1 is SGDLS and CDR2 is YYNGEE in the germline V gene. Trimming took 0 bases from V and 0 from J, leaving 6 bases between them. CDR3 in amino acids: CASSVVVANTGELFF. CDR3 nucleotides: TGTGCCAGCAGCGTAGTAGTCGCGAACACCGGGGAGCTGTTTTTT. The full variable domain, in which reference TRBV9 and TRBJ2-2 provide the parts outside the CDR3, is DSGVTQTPKHLITATGQRVTLRCSPRSGDLSVYWYQQSLDQGLQFLIQYYNGEERAKGNILERFSAQQFPDLHSELNLSSLELGDSALYFCASSVVVANTGELFFGEGSRLTVL.

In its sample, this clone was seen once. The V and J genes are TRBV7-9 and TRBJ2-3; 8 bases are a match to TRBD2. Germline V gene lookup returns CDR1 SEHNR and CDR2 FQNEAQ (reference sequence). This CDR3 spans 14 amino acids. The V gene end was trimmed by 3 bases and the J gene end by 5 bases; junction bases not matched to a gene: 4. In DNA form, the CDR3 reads TGTGCCAGCAGCTTCTCGGCGGGAGGAGATACGCAGTATTTT. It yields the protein CASSFSAGGDTQYF.

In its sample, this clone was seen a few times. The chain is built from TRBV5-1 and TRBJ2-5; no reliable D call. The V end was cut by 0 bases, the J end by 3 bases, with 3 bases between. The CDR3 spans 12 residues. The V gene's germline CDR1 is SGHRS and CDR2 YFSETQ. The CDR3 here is CASSLAEETQYF. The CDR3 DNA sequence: TGCGCCAGCAGCTTGGCCGAAGAGACCCAGTACTTC.

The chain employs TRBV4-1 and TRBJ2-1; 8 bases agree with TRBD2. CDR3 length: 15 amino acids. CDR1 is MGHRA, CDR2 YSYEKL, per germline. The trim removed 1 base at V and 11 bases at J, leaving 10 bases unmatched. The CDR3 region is CASSQAAGVGPKQFF. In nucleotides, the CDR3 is TGCGCCAGCAGCCAAGCAGCGGGAGTTGGTCCTAAGCAGTTCTTC.

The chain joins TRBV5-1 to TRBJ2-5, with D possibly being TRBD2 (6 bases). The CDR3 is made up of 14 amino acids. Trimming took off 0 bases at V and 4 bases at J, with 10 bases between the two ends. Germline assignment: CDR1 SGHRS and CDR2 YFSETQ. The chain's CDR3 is CASSLVTSRETQYF. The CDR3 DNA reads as TGCGCCAGCAGCTTGGTCACTAGCAGAGAGACCCAGTACTTC.

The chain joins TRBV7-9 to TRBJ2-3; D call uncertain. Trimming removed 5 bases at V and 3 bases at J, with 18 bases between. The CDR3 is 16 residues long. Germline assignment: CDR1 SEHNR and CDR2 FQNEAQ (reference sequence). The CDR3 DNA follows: TGTGCCAGCAGCAGTGGGGTGCGGTATGGGACAGATACGCAGTATTTT. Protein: CASSSGVRYGTDTQYF.

The CDR3 loop reads CASTWAPNQPQHF. CDR3 sequence (DNA): TGTGCCAGCACGTGGGCCCCCAATCAGCCCCAGCATTTT. The V and J genes are TRBV28 and TRBJ1-5; D is unresolved. The CDR3 runs to 13 residues. Trimming took 7 bases from V and 3 from J, leaving 10 bases between them. Germline V lookup: CDR1 MDHEN, CDR2 SYDVKM.

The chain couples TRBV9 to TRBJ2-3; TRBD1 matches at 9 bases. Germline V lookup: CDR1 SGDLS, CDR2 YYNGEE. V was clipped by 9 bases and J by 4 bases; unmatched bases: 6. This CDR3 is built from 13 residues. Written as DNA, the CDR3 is TGTGCCACCTCCCGACAGGGGGCAGATACGCAGTATTTT. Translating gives CATSRQGADTQYF. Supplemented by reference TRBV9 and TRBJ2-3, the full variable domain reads DSGVTQTPKHLITATGQRVTLRCSPRSGDLSVYWYQQSLDQGLQFLIQYYNGEERAKGNILERFSAQQFPDLHSELNLSSLELGDSALYFCATSRQGADTQYFGPGTRLTVL.

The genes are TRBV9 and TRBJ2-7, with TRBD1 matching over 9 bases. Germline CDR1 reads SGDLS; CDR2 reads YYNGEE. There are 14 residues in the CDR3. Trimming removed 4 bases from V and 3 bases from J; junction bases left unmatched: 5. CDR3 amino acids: CASSYRDRDYEQYF. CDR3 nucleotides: TGTGCCAGCAGCTACCGGGACAGGGACTACGAGCAGTACTTC.

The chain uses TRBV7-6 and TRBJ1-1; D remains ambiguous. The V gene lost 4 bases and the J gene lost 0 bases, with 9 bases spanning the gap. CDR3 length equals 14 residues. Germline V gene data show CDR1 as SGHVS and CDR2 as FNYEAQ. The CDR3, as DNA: TGTGCCAGCAGCTCAGGATACATGAACACTGAAGCTTTCTTT. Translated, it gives CASSSGYMNTEAFF.

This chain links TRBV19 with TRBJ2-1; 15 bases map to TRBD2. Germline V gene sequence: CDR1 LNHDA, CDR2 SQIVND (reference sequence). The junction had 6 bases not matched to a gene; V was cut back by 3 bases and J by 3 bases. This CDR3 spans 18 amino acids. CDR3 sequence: CASSIGLAGGPYYNEQFF. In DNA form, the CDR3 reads TGTGCCAGTAGTATTGGACTAGCGGGAGGGCCTTACTACAATGAGCAGTTCTTC.

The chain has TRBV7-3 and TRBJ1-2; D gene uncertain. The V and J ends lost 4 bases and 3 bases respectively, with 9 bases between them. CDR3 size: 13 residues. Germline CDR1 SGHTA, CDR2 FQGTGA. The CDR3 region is CASSSPGDYGYTF. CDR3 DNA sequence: TGTGCCAGCAGCTCCCCCGGTGACTATGGCTACACCTTC.

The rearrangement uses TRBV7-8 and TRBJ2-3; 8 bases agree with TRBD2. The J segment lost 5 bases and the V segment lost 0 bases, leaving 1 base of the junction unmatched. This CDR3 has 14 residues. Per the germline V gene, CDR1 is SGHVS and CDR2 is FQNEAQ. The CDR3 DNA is TGTGCCAGCAGCTTAGCCCTAGCGGGAGATACGCAGTATTTT. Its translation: CASSLALAGDTQYF.

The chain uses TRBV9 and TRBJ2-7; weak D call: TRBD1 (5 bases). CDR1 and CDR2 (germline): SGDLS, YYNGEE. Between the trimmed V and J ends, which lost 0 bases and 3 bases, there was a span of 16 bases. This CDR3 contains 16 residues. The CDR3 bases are TGTGCCAGCAGCGTAGAGGGGATCGTTAAAGACTACGAGCAGTACTTC. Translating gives CASSVEGIVKDYEQYF. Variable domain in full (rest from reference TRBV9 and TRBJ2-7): DSGVTQTPKHLITATGQRVTLRCSPRSGDLSVYWYQQSLDQGLQFLIQYYNGEERAKGNILERFSAQQFPDLHSELNLSSLELGDSALYFCASSVEGIVKDYEQYFGPGTRLTVT.

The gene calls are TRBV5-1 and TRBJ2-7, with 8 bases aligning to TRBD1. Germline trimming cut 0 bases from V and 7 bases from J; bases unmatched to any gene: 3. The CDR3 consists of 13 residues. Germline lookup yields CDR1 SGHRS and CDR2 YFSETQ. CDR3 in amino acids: CASSLGDRREQYF. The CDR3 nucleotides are TGCGCCAGCAGCTTGGGGGACAGGAGAGAGCAGTACTTC.

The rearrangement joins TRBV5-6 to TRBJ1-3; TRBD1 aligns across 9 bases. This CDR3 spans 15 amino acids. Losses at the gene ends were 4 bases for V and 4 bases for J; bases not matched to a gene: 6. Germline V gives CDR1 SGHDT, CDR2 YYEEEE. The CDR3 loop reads CASSPGTGKGNTIYF. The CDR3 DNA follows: TGTGCCAGCAGCCCAGGGACAGGGAAAGGAAACACCATATATTTT.

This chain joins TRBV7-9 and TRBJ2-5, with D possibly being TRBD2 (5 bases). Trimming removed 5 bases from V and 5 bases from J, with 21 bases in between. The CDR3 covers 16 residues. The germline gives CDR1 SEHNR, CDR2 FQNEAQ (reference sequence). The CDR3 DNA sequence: TGTGCCAGCAGCCTTGACGGGATCCCCGGAGAGGAGACCCAGTACTTC. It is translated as CASSLDGIPGEETQYF.

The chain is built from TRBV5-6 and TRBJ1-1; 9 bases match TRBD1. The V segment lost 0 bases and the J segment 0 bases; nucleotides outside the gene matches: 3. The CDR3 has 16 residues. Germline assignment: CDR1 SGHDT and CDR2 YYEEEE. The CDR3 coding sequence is TGTGCCAGCAGCTTGGACAGGGGGCGCCTGAACACTGAAGCTTTCTTT. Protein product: CASSLDRGRLNTEAFF.

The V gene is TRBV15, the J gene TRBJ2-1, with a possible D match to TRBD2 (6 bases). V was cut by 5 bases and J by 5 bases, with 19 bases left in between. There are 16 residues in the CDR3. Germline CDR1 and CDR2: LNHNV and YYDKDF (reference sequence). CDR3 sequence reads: CATSGPSEVVNNEQFF. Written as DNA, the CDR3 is TGTGCCACCAGCGGTCCTAGCGAGGTCGTCAACAATGAGCAGTTCTTC.

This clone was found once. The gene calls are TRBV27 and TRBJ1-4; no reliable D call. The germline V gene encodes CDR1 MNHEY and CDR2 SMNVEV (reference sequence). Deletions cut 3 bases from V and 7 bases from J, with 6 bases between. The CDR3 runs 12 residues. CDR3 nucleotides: TGTGCCAGCAGTTTTTTAGGTGAAAAACTGTTTTTT. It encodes CASSFLGEKLFF.

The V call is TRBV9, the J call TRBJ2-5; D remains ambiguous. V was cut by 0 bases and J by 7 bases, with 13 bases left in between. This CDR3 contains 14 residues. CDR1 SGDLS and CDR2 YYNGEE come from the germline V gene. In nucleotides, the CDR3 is TGTGCCAGCAGCGTAGACCCCTCATCTGCGACCCAGTACTTC. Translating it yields CASSVDPSSATQYF.

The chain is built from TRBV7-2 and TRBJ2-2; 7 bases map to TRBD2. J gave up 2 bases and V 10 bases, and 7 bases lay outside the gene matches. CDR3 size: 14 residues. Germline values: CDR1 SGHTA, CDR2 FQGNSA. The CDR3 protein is CATRRGGNTGELFF. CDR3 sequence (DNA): TGTGCCACCCGCCGCGGGGGTAACACCGGGGAGCTGTTTTTT. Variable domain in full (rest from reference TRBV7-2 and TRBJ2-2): GAGVSQSPSNKVTEKGKDVELRCDPISGHTALYWYRQSLGQGLEFLIYFQGNSAPDKSGLPSDRFSAERTGGSVSTLTIQRTQQEDSAVYLCATRRGGNTGELFFGEGSRLTVL.

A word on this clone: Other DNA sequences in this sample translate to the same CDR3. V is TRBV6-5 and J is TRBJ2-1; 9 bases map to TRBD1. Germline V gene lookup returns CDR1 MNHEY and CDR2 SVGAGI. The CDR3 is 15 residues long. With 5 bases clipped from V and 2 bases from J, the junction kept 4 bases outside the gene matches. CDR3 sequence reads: CASSGTGGPYNEQFF. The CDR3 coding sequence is TGTGCCAGCAGTGGAACAGGGGGCCCCTACAATGAGCAGTTCTTC.

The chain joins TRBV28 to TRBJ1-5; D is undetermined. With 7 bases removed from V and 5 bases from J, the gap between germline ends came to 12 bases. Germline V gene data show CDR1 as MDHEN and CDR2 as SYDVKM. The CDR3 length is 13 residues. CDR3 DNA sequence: TGTGCCAGCACGCCCCGCCCGGATCAGCCCCAGCATTTT. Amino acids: CASTPRPDQPQHF.

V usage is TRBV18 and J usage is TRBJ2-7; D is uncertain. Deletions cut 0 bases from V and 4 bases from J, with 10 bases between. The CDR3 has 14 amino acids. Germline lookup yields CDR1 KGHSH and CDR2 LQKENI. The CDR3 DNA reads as TGTGCCAGCTCACCACCGTATGGGCTATACGAGCAGTACTTC. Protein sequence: CASSPPYGLYEQYF.

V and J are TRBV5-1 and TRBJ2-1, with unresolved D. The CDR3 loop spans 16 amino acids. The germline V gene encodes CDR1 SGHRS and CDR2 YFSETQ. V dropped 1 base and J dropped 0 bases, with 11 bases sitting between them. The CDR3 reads CASSLIRPGSYNEQFF. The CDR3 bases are TGCGCCAGCAGCTTGATTAGGCCAGGCTCCTACAATGAGCAGTTCTTC.